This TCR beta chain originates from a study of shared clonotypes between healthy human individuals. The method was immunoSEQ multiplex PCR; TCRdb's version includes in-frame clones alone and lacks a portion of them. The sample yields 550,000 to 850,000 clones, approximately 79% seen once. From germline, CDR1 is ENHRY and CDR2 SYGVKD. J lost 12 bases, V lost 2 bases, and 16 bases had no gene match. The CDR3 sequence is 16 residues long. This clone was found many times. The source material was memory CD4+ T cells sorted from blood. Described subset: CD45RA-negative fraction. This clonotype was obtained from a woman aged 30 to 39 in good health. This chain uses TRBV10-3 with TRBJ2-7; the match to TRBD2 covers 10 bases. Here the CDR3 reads CAISEPGGGSGRSRYF. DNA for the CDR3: TGTGCCATCAGTGAGCCGGGCGGGGGTAGCGGGAGGAGTAGGTACTTC.